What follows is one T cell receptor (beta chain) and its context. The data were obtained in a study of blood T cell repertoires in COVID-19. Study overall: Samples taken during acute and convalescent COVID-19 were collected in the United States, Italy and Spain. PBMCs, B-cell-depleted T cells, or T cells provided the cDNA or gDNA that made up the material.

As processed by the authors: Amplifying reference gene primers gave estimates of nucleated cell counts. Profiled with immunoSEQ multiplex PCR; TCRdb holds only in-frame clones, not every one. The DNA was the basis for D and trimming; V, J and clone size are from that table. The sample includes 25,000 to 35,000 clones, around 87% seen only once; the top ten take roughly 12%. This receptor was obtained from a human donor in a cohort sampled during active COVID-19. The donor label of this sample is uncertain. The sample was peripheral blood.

The CDR3 here is CASSSQANTEAFF. As DNA, the CDR3 is TGTGCCAGTAGTTCTCAGGCGAACACTGAAGCTTTCTTT. The chain combines TRBV19 with TRBJ1-1; D remains ambiguous. This CDR3 has 13 residues. Trimming removed 5 bases from V and 1 base from J, with 8 bases in between. Germline V gene lookup returns CDR1 LNHDA and CDR2 SQIVND (reference sequence).